The entry below gives a single TCR beta chain sequence along with its context. The antigen is not known. Primers for the PCR totalled 60 Vbeta and 13 Jbeta. Produced via immunoSEQ multiplex PCR; TCRdb's table is partial and in-frame only. Among approximately 110,000 clones listed, roughly four fifths were seen once. The V end was cut by 7 bases, the J end by 5 bases, with 17 bases between. This CDR3 contains 15 residues. Looked up from germline, CDR1 is MNHEY and CDR2 is SVGAGI. The sample is drawn from a study of cytomegalovirus exposure and HLA in healthy donors. The study, taken as a whole, reports: About 87% or about 30% of the time was how often most TCR beta V segments were productive, according to an earlier analysis. Roughly uniform sequencing depth across donors was assumed, possibly incorrectly. Many donors carried some public TCRs, although rarity characterized most TCR sequences. A later analysis appeared to link common viral pathogens to several of the most significant clusters.

This receptor was obtained from a woman in her forties or fifties in good health and CMV-seropositive. This chain joins TRBV6-5 and TRBJ2-2; D perhaps matches TRBD1 (5 bases). The sequenced sample was PBMCs. The CDR3 DNA reads as TGTGCCAGCACCCAAAGGGGCCCTTGGACCGGGGAGCTGTTTTTT. Amino acid sequence: CASTQRGPWTGELFF.